This T cell receptor beta chain was captured by sequencing in a study of T cells after yellow fever vaccination (dated by TCRdb to about 2019). General notes on the study: The SMART-Seq v4 Ultra Low Input RNA kit was used to prepare libraries from fractions with low cell numbers. Bulk TCR alpha and beta repertoires were sequenced longitudinally to track T-cell clones before and after primary and booster YFV17D yellow fever vaccination. Two healthy male donors, one aged 18 to 29 and one aged 30 to 40 years, made up the cohort. Blood was collected at multiple timepoints before and after primary and secondary immunization, and bulk PBMC replicates and cell subsets were isolated. What the work shows at the level of the full study, not this receptor alone: A small share of clonotypes occurred in both CD4 and CD8 compartments, likely arising from convergent recombination. Because the study included only a couple of donors, the extent to which the findings can be generalized is limited. Because abundant contaminating clonotypes from the bulk population could be contained in FACS-sorted repertoires, computational filtering was required. After the booster, most clones that had expanded after primary vaccination were detected again (roughly 95% of CD4 and 88% of CD8), suggesting broad maintenance of memory. Compared with the primary T-cell response, the secondary T-cell response was weaker but faster, peaking on day 5 rather than day 15.

CDR1 is given as MNHEY and CDR2 as SMNVEV, both from the germline V gene (reference sequence). V is reduced by 8 bases and J by 8 bases, leaving a spacing of 22 bases between them. From cysteine to phenylalanine, the CDR3 is 15 amino acids long. Only the CDR3 part of the read is kept: 45 bases, read in frame from the first base. Synthesis of TCR cDNA relied on 5'RACE template switching, a step that introduced a universal primer site along with unique molecular identifiers. cDNA synthesis was primed from both the TCR alpha and TCR beta constant segments. Libraries were amplified in two PCR steps, with sample barcodes and sequencing adapters added in the second step. Libraries were sequenced on Illumina HiSeq 2500 (2x100 bp) or NovaSeq (2x150 bp). The authors' pipeline ran thus. Reads were demultiplexed and collapsed into UMI consensus sequences with MIGEC, and V(D)J alignment was performed with MiXCR. Vaccine-responding clonotypes were identified with edgeR using replicate PBMC samples, with FDR below 0.01 and a log2 fold change above 5 up to day 15 being required. Each bulk clonotype received a CD4 or CD8 identity based on whether the sequenced CD4 or CD8 repertoire contained that clonotype at higher abundance. In-frame beta chains were kept once TCRdb had trimmed the public reads at Q25 with fastp and called clones with MiXCR. Every CDR3 protein is listed once, alongside the most common genes and DNA of its rows. Clone size and V and J calls follow TCRdb, not the original study. This sample is represented by 350,000 or so distinct CDR3 sequences; about 7.8% of them were singletons. The top ten constitute 15% to 20% of the sample.

Per the publication, the treatment or condition label means: live attenuated yellow fever vaccine strain. Two biological replicates of bulk PBMCs were collected at each blood-draw timepoint. A standard Ficoll-Paque protocol was used to isolate PBMCs from peripheral blood. RNA was extracted with TriZol from bulk PBMCs, CD4 and CD8 fractions, and dextramer-positive and dextramer-negative fractions. This clonotype was observed many times. Its binding antigen is unknown. No qualities accompany the bases; no much larger clone lies one base away. This sequence was found in a man aged 18-30 years who received the YFV17D yellow fever vaccine. The chain was built from TRBV27 and TRBJ2-1, with an unclear D gene assignment. The sequenced sample was PBMCs, obtained approximately 47 days after the first yellow fever vaccination. This receptor has the CDR3 CASCPSPQSRDEQFF. The nucleotides read TGTGCCAGCTGCCCAAGTCCCCAAAGCCGGGATGAGCAGTTCTTC.